This paragraph covers one T cell receptor beta chain sequence. 13 Jbeta primers and 60 Vbeta primers were used for the PCR. Assay used: immunoSEQ multiplex PCR; TCRdb lists only in-frame clones, some missing. The sample carries roughly 73,000 clones, 70% to 85% recorded once. The record originates from a study of cytomegalovirus exposure and HLA in healthy donors. The CDR3 length is 14 residues. The V end was cut by 2 bases, the J end by 7 bases, with 14 bases between. CDR1 LNHDA and CDR2 SQIVND come from the germline V gene (reference sequence). This sequence originates from a woman between 50 and 59 years old in good health and CMV-seronegative. The chain combines TRBV19 with TRBJ1-2; D is possibly TRBD1 (5 bases). Sequenced material: PBMCs. The CDR3 spells CASSIQKGYTGYTF. CDR3 bases: TGTGCCAGTAGTATACAGAAGGGGTATACTGGCTACACCTTC.